A selection of T cell receptor beta chains follows, all from one sample in a study of T cell repertoires in cytomegalovirus infection. Antigens of these TCRs are unknown. Each CDR3 protein gets one entry after TCRdb re-called the reads with MiXCR. The table lists about 110,000 distinct CDR3 sequences, under 50% of them singletons, with roughly 70% in the top ten. Sequences were derived from CD8+ T cells from cultured PBMCs, sampled from culture after CMV antigen stimulation. Every receptor here comes from a human donor in good health (CMV status not recorded). Some clones in this sample may be carry-over from other donors' samples. The CDR3 runs from the conserved cysteine through the conserved F or W. The D gene is left open where the match is weak. Size is stated for part of the rows, as once, few or many counts, or as a class when the clone is expanded.

clone size | J gene | D gene | V gene | CDR3 DNA | CDR3 protein
. | TRBJ2-5 | TRBD1 | TRBV12-3/TRBV12-4 | TGTGCCAGCAGTTTGACAGGGGGCCAAGAGACCCAGTACTTC | CASSLTGGQETQYF
. | TRBJ2-3 | . | TRBV5-1 | TGCGCCAGCAGCTTGGAGGTGGAGGCGGATACGCAGTATTTT | CASSLEVEADTQYF
. | TRBJ2-3 | . | TRBV7-6 | TGTGCCAGCAGCCAGGGATCCGGGGTTGGCACAGATACGCAGTATTTT | CASSQGSGVGTDTQYF
. | TRBJ1-2 | . | TRBV7-2 | TGTGCCAGCAGTTCCGGATTCCTCTATGGCTACACCTTC | CASSSGFLYGYTF
. | TRBJ2-1 | . | TRBV5-8 | TGTGCCAGCAGCTTGGTCCGCCAGGGCTCCTACAATGAGCAGTTCTTC | CASSLVRQGSYNEQFF
few | TRBJ2-1 | . | TRBV5-3 | TGTGCCAGCACCGCGGTGGAAGGGGTGGGCAATGAGCAGTTCTTC | CASTAVEGVGNEQFF
few | TRBJ2-5 | . | TRBV12-3/TRBV12-4 | TGTGCCAGCAGGGGAAAGACCCAGTACTTC | CASRGKTQYF
many | TRBJ1-1 | . | TRBV7-2 | TGTGCCAGCAGCTTTACGAACACTGAAGCTTTCTTT | CASSFTNTEAFF
. | TRBJ2-2 | . | TRBV20-1 | TGCAGTGCTAGAGGCAGGGGCCGGACGTACGGGGAGCTGTTTTTT | CSARGRGRTYGELFF
once | TRBJ2-1 | . | TRBV5-6 | TGTGCCAGCAGCTCCGGACCGGTGCAGTTCTTC | CASSSGPVQFF
. | TRBJ2-1 | . | TRBV7-9 | TGTGCCAGCAGCGCTAGGTACAATGAGCAGTTCTTC | CASSARYNEQFF
. | TRBJ2-1 | . | TRBV27 | TGTGCCAGCAGTTGGGACGGGGACCCCGGTAGTGAGCAGTTCTTC | CASSWDGDPGSEQFF
few | TRBJ2-6 | . | TRBV6-1 | TGTGCCACCCGGGGGTGGGCTGGGGCCAACGTCCTGACTTTC | CATRGWAGANVLTF
few | TRBJ2-7 | TRBD1 | TRBV7-6 | TGTGCCAGCAGCTCCCCCGGGACAGGGGATCTCGAGCAGTACTTC | CASSSPGTGDLEQYF
. | TRBJ1-5 | TRBD1 | TRBV12-3/TRBV12-4 | TGTGCCAGCAGTTCTTCAGGGGGAATTGACAATCAGCCCCAGCATTTT | CASSSSGGIDNQPQHF
many | TRBJ1-1 | . | TRBV7-6 | TGTGCCAGCAGCCCACCTGGGGGAGATGAAGCTTTCTTT | CASSPPGGDEAFF
. | TRBJ2-1 | TRBD2 | TRBV11-1 | TGTGCCAGCAGCTTAGTGAGCGGGGGTCGCGATGAGCAGTTCTTC | CASSLVSGGRDEQFF
many | TRBJ1-1 | . | TRBV7-2 | TGTGCCAGCAGCTTAGCTTTAGACGCTGAAGCTTTCTTT | CASSLALDAEAFF
. | TRBJ2-7 | TRBD1 | TRBV27 | TGTGCCAGCACCCCCAGGGCCCGGACAGGGGTATACGAGCAGTACTTC | CASTPRARTGVYEQYF
. | TRBJ1-3 | . | TRBV6-5 | TGTGCCAGCAGTAAATTCATTTACTCTGGAAACACCATATATTTT | CASSKFIYSGNTIYF
few | TRBJ2-1 | . | TRBV11-2 | TGTGCCAGCAGCTGGAACGGAAGGAACCCTTACAATGAGCAGTTCTTC | CASSWNGRNPYNEQFF
. | TRBJ1-1 | . | TRBV4-1 | TGCGCCAGCAGCCAGGGACCGATGAACACTGAAGCTTTCTTT | CASSQGPMNTEAFF
few | TRBJ2-1 | . | TRBV7-9 | TGTGCCAGCAGCTTAACGTATGAGCAGTTCTTC | CASSLTYEQFF
. | TRBJ1-2 | . | TRBV20-1 | TGCAGTGCTTTAAGAGAGGACGGGCTGGGGGGCTACACCTTC | CSALREDGLGGYTF
. | TRBJ2-5 | TRBD1 | TRBV6-6 | TGTGCCAGCAGTCGACAGGGCCAAGAGACCCAGTACTTC | CASSRQGQETQYF
few | TRBJ2-3 | TRBD2 | TRBV28 | TGTGCCAGCATCAGCGGGGGGGCCGCTGTGACAGATACGCAGTATTTT | CASISGGAAVTDTQYF
. | TRBJ2-2 | . | TRBV12-3/TRBV12-4 | TGTGCCAGCAGGGCCGGGGCCGGGGAGCTGTTTTTT | CASRAGAGELFF
few | TRBJ2-1 | TRBD2 | TRBV7-3 | TGTGCCAGCAGCTTGGTTACGGGGGGGCCCCACAATGAGCAGTTCTTC | CASSLVTGGPHNEQFF
many | TRBJ2-1 | TRBD1 | TRBV29-1 | TGCAGCGTTGTTAGACAGGGCAATGAGCAGTTCTTC | CSVVRQGNEQFF
many | TRBJ2-3 | . | TRBV6-1 | TGTGCCAGCAGTGTCGTTTCAGGAACCTACGCGGGGTCCATGACAAGAAACACAGATACGCAGTATTTT | CASSVVSGTYAGSMTRNTDTQYF
once | TRBJ2-1 | . | TRBV27 | TGTGCCAGCACCTTTCGATGGGGAAAAACAGACAATGAGCAGTTCTTC | CASTFRWGKTDNEQFF
. | TRBJ2-7 | TRBD1 | TRBV6-6 | TGTGCCAGCAACTCCGGGACAGACCTCGCCTACGAGCAGTACTTC | CASNSGTDLAYEQYF
. | TRBJ2-2 | TRBD1 | TRBV20-1 | TGCAGTGCTAGAGTTAGGACAGGGACCGGGGAGCTGTTTTTT | CSARVRTGTGELFF
few | TRBJ2-7 | TRBD1 | TRBV2 | TGTGCCAGCAGCATCCTACGGACAGGGGGCCCCTACGAGCAGTACTTC | CASSILRTGGPYEQYF
. | TRBJ2-7 | TRBD2 | TRBV9 | TGTGCCAGCAGTATAACTAGCGGGGGGGGCTACGAGCAGTACTTC | CASSITSGGGYEQYF
few | TRBJ2-5 | TRBD1 | TRBV2 | TGTGCCAGCAGCTGGACAGGGGGCGCGGAGACCCAGTACTTC | CASSWTGGAETQYF
many | TRBJ2-7 | . | TRBV13 | TGTGCCAGCAGCATACAGGGTAGGTTTTCCTACGAGCAGTACTTC | CASSIQGRFSYEQYF
many | TRBJ1-5 | . | TRBV6-1 | TGTGCCAGCAGTGATCAGGAGACTTTTAGCAATCAGCCCCAGCATTTT | CASSDQETFSNQPQHF
few | TRBJ2-3 | . | TRBV28 | TGTGCCAGCAGTTTTTTCCTTGGGCAGGCTTCCTCTAGCACAGATACGCAGTATTTT | CASSFFLGQASSSTDTQYF
. | TRBJ2-1 | . | TRBV20-1 | TGCAGTGCTAGAGCAATAGGACTGAACAATGAGCAGTTCTTC | CSARAIGLNNEQFF